This entry features one TCR beta chain sequence. Original analysis: Counts of nucleated cells, estimated from reference gene primer amplification, were obtained. The assay was immunoSEQ multiplex PCR, and TCRdb's table has in-frame clones only and misses some. The DNA was the basis for D and trimming; V, J and clone size are from that table. The sample includes 150,000 to 200,000 clones, roughly 83% seen only once; the top ten take 7% to 10%. The V gene's germline CDR1 is SGHAT and CDR2 FQDESV (reference sequence). The CDR3 covers 14 residues. V was cut by 5 bases and J by 1 base, with 9 bases left in between. The sample is drawn from a study of blood T cell repertoires in COVID-19.

The rearrangement joins TRBV11-1 to TRBJ1-5; D is ambiguous. The TCR originated in a woman between 25 and 40 years old who had recovered from COVID-19. The sequenced material came from PBMCs or T cells enriched from blood (not recorded which). The CDR3 bases are TGTGCCAGCAGCCCGTCGGGGAGCAATCAGCCCCAGCATTTT. This gives the protein CASSPSGSNQPQHF. The full variable domain, in which reference TRBV11-1 and TRBJ1-5 provide the parts outside the CDR3, is EAEVAQSPRYKITEKSQAVAFWCDPISGHATLYWYRQILGQGPELLVQFQDESVVDDSQLPKDRFSAERLKGVDSTLKIQPAELGDSAMYLCASSPSGSNQPQHFGDGTRLSIL.